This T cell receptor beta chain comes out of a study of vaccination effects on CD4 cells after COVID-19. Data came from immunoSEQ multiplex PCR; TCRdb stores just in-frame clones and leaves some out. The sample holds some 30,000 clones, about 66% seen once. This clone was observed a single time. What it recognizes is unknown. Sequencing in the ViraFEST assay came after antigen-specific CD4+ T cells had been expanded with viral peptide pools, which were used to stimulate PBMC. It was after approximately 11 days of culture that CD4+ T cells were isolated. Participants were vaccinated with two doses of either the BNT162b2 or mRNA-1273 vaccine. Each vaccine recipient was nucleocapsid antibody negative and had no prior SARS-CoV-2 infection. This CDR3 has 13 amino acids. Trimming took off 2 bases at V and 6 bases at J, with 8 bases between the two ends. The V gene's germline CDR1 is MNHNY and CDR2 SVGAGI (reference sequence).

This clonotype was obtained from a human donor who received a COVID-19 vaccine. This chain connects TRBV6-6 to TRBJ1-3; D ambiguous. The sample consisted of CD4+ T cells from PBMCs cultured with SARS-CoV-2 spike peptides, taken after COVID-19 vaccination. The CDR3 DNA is TGTGCCAGCAGTTACGGGGAGGTAAACACCATATATTTT. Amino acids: CASSYGEVNTIYF.